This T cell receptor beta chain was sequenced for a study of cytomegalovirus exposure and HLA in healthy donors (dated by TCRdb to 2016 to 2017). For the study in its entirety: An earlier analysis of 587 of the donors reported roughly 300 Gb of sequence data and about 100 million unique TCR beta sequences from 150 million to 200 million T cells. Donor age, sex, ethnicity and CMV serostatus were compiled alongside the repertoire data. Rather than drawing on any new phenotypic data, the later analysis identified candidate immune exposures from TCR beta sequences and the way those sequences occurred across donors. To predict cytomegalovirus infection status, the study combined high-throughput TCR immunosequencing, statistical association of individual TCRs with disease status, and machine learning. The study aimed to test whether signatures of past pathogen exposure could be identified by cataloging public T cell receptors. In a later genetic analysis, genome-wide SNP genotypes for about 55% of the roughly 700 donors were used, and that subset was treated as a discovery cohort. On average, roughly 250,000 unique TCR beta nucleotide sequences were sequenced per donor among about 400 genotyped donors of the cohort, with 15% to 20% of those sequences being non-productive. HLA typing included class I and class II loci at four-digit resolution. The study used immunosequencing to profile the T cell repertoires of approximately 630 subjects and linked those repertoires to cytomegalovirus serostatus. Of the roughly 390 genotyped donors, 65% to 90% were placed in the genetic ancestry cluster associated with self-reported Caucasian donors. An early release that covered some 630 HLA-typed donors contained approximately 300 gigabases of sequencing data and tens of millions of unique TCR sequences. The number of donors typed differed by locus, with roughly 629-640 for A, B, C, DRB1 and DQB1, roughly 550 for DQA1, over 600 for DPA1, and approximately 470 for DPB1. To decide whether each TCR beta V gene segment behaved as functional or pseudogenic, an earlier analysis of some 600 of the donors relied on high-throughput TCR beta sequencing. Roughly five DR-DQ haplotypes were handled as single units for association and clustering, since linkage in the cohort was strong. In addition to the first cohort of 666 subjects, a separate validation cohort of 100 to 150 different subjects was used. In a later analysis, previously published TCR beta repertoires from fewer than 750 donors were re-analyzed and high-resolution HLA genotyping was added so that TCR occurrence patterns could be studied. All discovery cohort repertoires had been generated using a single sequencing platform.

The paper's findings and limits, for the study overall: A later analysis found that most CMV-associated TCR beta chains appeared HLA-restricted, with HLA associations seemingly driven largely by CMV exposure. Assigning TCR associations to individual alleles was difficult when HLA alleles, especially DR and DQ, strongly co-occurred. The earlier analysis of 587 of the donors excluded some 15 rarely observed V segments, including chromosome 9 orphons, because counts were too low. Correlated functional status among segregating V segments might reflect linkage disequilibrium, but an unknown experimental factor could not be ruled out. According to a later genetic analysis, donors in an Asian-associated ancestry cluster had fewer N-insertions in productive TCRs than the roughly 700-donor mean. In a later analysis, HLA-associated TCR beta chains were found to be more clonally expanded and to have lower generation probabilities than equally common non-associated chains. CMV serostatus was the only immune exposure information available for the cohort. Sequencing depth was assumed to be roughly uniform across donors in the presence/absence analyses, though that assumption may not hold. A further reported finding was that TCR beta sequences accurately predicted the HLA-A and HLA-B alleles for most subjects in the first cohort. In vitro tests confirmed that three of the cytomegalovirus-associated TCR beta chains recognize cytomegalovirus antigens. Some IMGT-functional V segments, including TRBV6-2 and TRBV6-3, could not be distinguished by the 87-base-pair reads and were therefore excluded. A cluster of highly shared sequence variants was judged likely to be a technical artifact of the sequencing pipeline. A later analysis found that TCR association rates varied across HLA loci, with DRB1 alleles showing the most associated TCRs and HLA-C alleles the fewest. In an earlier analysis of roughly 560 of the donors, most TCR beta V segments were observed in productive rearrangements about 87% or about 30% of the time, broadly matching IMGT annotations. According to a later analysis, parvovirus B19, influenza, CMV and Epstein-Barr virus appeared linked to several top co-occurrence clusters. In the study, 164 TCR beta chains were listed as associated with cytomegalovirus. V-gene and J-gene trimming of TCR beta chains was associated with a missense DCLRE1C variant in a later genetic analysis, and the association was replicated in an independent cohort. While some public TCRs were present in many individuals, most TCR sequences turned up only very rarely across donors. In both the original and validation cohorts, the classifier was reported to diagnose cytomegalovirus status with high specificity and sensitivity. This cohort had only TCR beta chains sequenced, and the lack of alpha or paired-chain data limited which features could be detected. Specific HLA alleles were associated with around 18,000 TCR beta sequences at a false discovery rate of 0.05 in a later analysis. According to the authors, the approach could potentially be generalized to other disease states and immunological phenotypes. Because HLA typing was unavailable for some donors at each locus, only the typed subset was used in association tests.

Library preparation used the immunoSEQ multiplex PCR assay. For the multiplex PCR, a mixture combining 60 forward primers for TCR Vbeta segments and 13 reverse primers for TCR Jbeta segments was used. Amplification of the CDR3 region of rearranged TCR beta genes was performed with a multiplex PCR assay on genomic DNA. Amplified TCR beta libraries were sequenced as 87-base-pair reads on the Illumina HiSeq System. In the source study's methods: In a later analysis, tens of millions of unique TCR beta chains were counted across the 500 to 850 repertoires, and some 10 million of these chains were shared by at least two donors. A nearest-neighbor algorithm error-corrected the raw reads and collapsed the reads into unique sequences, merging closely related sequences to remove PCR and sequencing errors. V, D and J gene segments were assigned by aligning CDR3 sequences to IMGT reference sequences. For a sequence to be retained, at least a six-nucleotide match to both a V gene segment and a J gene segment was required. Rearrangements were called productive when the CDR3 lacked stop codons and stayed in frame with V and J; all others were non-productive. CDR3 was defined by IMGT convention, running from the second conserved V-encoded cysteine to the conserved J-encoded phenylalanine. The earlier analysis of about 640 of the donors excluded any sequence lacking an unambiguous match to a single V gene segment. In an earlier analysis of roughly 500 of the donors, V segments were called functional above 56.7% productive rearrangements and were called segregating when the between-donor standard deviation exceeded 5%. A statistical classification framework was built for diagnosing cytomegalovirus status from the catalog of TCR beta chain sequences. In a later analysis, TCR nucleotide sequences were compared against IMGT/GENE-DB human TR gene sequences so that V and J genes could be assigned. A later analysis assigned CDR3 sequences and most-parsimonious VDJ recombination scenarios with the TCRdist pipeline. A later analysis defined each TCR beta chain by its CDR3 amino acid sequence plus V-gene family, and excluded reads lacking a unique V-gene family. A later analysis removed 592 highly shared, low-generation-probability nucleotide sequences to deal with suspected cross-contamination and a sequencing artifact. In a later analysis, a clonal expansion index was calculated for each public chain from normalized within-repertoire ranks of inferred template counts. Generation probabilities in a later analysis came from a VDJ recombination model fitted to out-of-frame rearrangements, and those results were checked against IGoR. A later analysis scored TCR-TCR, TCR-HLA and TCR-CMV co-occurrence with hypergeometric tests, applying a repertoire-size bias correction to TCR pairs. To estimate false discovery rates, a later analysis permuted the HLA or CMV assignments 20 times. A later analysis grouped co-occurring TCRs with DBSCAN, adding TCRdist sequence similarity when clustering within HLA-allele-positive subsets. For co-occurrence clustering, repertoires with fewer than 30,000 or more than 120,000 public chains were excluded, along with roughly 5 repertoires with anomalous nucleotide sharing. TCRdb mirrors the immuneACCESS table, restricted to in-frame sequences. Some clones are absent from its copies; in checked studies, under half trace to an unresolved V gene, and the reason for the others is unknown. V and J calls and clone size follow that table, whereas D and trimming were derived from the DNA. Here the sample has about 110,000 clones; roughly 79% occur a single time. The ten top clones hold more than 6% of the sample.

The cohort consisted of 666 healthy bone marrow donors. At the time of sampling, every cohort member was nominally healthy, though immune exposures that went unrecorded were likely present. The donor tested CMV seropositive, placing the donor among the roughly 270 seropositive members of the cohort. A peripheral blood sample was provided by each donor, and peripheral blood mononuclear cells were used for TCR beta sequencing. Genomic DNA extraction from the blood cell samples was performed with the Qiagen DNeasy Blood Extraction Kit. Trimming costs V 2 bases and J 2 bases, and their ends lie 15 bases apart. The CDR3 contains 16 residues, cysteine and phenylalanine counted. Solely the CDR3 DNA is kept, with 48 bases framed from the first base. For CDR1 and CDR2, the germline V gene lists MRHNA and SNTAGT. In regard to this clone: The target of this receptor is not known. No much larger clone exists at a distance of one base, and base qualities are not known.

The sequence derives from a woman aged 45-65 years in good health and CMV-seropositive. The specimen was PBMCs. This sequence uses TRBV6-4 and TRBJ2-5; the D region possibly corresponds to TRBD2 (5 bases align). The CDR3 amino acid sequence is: CASSDGGELRQETQYF. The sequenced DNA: TGTGCCAGCAGTGACGGTGGGGAGCTACGACAAGAGACCCAGTACTTC.